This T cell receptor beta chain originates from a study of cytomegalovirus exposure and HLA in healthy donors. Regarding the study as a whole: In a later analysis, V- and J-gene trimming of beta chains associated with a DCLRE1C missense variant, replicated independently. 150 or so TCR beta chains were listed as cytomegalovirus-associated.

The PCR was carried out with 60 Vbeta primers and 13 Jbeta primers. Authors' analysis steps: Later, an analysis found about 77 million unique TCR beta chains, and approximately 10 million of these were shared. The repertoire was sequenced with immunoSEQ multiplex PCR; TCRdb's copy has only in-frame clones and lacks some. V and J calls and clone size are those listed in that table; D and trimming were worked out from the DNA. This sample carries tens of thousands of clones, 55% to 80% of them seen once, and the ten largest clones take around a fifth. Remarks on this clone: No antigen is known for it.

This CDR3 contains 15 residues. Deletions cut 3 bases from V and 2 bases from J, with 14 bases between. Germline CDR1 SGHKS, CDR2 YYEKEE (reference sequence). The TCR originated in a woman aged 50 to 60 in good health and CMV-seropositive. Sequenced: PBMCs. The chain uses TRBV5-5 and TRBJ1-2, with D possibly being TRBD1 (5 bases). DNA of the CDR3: TGTGCCAGCAGCTCCTGGGGGGGAGGGAACTATGGCTACACCTTC. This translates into CASSSWGGGNYGYTF.